This T cell receptor beta chain is drawn from a study of blood T cell repertoires in COVID-19. In the study overall: Italy, Spain and the United States were the sources of the convalescent and acute COVID-19 samples.

The authors' processing: Scientists estimated how many nucleated cells there were by amplifying reference gene primers. Produced via immunoSEQ multiplex PCR; TCRdb's table is partial and in-frame only. The DNA gave D and trimming, while V, J and clone size come from that table. The sample shows 100,000 or so clones, roughly 80% of them seen only once. Germline-derived CDR1 and CDR2 are SGHRS and YFSETQ. Unmatched junction bases numbered 3, after V lost 3 bases and J lost 2 bases. The CDR3 contains 14 residues. The clonotype comes from a woman over 75 with acute or convalescent COVID-19. Source material: peripheral blood. The genes are TRBV5-1 and TRBJ2-3; 7 bases agree with TRBD1. CDR3: CASSWDRYTDTQYF. CDR3 nucleotides: TGCGCCAGCAGCTGGGACAGATACACAGATACGCAGTATTTT.